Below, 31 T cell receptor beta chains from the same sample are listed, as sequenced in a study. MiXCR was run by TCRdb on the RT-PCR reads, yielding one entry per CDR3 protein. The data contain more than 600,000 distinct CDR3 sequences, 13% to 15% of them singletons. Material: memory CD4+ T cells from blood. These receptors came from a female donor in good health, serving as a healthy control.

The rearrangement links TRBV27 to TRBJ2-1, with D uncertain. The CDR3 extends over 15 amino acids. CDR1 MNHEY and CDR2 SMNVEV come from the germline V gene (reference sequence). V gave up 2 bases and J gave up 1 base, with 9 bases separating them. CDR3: CASSLEAPSYNEQFF. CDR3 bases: TGTGCCAGCAGTTTAGAGGCGCCATCCTACAATGAGCAGTTCTTC.

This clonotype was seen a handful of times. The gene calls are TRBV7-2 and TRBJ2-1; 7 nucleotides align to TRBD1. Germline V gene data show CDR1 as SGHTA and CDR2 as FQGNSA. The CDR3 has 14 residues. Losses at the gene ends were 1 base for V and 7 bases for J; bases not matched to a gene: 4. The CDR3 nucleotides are TGTGCCAGCAGCTTAGAGACAGGGTGGAATGAGCAGTTCTTC. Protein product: CASSLETGWNEQFF.

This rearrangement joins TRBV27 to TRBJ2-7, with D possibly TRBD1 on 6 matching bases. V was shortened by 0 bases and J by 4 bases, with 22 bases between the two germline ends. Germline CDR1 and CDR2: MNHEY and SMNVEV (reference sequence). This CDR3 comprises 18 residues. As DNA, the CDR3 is TGTGCCAGCAGTTTATCGAGTGCAGGGGATGCGAGTTTTTACGAGCAGTACTTC. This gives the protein CASSLSSAGDASFYEQYF.

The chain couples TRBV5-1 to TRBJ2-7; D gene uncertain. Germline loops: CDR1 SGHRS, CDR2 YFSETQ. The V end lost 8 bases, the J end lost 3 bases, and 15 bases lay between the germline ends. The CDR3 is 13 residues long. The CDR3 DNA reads TGCGCCAGAAGCACAGATGCCTTCTACGAGCAGTACTTC. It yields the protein CARSTDAFYEQYF.

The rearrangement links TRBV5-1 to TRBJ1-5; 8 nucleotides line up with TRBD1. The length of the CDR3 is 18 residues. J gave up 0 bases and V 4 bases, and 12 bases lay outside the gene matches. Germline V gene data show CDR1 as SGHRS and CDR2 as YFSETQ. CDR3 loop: CASSPGTGESYSNQPQHF. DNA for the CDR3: TGCGCCAGCAGCCCCGGGACAGGAGAATCTTATAGCAATCAGCCCCAGCATTTT.

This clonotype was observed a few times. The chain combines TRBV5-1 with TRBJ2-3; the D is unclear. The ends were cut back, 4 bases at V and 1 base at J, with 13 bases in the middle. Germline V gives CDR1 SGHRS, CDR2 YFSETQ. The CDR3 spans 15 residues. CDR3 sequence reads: CASSIGPYGTDTQYF. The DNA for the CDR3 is TGCGCCAGCAGCATCGGTCCCTATGGCACAGATACGCAGTATTTT.

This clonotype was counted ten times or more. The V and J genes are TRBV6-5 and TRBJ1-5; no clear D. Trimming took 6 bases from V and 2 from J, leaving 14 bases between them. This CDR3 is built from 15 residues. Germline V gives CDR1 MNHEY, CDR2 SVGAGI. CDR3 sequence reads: CASSLKPSGNQPQHF. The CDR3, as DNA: TGTGCCAGCAGCCTCAAGCCCAGCGGCAATCAGCCCCAGCATTTT.

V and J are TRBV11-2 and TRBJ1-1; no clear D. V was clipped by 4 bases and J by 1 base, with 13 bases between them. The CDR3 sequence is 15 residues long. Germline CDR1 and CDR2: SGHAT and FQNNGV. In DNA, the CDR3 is TGTGCCAGCAGCTCATCCGACGCGTCGAACACTGAAGCTTTCTTT. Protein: CASSSSDASNTEAFF. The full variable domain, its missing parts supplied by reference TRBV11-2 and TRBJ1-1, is EAGVAQSPRYKIIEKRQSVAFWCNPISGHATLYWYQQILGQGPKLLIQFQNNGVVDDSQLPKDRFSAERLKGVDSTLKIQPAKLEDSAVYLCASSSSDASNTEAFFGQGTRLTVV.

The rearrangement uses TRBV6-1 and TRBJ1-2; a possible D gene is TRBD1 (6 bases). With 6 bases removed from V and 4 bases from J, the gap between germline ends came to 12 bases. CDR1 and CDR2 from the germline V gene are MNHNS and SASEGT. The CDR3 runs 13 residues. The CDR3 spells CASSGQLGYGYTF. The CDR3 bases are TGTGCCAGCAGCGGACAGTTAGGCTATGGCTACACCTTC.

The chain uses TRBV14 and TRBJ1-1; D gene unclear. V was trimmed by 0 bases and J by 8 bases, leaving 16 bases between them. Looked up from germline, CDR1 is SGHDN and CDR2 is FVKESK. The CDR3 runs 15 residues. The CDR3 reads CASSQDSTVGREAFF. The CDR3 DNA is TGTGCCAGCAGCCAAGATTCGACGGTCGGCAGAGAAGCTTTCTTT.

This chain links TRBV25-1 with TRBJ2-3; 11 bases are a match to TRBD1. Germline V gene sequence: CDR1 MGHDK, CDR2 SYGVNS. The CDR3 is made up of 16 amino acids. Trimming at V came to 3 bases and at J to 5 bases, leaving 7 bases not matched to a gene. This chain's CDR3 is CASSEMGTGGQDTQYF. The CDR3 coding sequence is TGTGCCAGCAGTGAGATGGGGACAGGGGGACAAGATACGCAGTATTTT. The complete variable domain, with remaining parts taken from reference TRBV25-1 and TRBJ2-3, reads EADIYQTPRYLVIGTGKKITLECSQTMGHDKMYWYQQDPGMELHLIHYSYGVNSTEKGDLSSESTVSRIRTEHFPLTLESARPSHTSQYLCASSEMGTGGQDTQYFGPGTRLTVL.

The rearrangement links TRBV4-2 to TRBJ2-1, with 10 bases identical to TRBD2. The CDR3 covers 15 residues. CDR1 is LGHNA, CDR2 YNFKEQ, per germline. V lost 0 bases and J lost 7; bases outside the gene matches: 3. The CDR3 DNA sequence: TGTGCCAGCAGCCAAGACCGGACTAGCGGTAATGAGCAGTTCTTC. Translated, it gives CASSQDRTSGNEQFF.

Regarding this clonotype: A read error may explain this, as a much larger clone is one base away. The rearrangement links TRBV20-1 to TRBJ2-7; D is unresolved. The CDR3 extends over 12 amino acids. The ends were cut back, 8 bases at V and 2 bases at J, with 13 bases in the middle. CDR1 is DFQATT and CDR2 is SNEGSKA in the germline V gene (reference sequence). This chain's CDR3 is CSSLPNAYEQYF. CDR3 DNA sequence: TGCAGTTCTCTACCTAACGCCTACGAGCAGTACTTC.

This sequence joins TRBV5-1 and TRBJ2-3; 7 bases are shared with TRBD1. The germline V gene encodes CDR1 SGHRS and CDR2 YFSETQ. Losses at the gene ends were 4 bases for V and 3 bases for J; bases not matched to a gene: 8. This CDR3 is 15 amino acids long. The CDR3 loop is CASSPGTALTDTQYF. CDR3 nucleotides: TGCGCCAGCAGCCCTGGGACAGCTCTTACAGATACGCAGTATTTT.

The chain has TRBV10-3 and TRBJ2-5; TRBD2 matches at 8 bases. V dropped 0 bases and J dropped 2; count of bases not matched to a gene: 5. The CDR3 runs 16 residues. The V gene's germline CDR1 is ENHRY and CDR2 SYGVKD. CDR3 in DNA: TGTGCCATCAGTGAGTCGACGGCTAGCGGGCAAGAGACCCAGTACTTC. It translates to CAISESTASGQETQYF.

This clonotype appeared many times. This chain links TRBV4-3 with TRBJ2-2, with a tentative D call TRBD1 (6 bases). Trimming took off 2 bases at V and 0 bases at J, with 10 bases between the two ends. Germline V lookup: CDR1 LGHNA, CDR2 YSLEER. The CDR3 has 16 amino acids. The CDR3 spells CASSQFDRTNTGELFF. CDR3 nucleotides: TGCGCCAGCAGCCAATTTGACAGGACGAACACCGGGGAGCTGTTTTTT.

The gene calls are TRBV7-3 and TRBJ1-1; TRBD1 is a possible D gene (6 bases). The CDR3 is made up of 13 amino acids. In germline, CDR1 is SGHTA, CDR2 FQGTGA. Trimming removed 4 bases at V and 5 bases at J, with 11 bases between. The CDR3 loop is CASSSYRVTEAFF. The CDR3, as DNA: TGTGCCAGCAGCTCGTACAGGGTTACTGAAGCTTTCTTT.

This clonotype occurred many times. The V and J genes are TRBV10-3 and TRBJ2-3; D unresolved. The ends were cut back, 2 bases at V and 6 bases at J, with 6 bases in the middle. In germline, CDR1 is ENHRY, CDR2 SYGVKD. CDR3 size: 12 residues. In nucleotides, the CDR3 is TGTGCCATCAGTGAGGCCTCGGATACGCAGTATTTT. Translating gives CAISEASDTQYF.

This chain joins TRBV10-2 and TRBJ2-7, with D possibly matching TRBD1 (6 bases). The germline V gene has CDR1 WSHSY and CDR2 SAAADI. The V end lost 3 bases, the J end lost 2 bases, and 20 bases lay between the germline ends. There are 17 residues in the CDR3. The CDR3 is CASSESFSAGETYEQYF. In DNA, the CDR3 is TGCGCCAGCAGTGAAAGCTTCTCGGCAGGGGAGACCTACGAGCAGTACTTC.

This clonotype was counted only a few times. The CDR3 nucleotides read TGTGCCATCAGTGAGTCCGAGGGGGCCAGTAACTATGGCTACACCTTC. Translation gives CAISESEGASNYGYTF. This rearrangement joins TRBV10-3 to TRBJ1-2, with TRBD1 matching over 7 bases. The germline V gene has CDR1 ENHRY and CDR2 SYGVKD. V gave up 0 bases and J gave up 1 base; unmatched junction bases: 5. This CDR3 has 16 amino acids.

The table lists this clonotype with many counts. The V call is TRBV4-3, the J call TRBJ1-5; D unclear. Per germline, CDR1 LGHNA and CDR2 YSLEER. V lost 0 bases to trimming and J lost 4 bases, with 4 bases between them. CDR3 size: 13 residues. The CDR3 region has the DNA TGCGCCAGCAGCCAAGAGACAAATCAGCCCCAGCATTTT. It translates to CASSQETNQPQHF.

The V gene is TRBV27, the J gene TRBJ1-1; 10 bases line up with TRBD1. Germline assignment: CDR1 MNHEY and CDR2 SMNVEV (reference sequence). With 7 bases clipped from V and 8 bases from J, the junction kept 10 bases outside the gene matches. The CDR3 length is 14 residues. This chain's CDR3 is CASTTGGAGGEAFF. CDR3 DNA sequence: TGTGCCAGCACGACAGGGGGCGCCGGGGGAGAAGCTTTCTTT.

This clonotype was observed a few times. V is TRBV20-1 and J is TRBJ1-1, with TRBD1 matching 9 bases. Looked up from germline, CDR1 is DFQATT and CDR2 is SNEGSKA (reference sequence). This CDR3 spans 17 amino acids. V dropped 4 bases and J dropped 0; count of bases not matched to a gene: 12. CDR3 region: CSATRDRENLMNTEAFF. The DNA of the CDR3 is TGCAGTGCTACCCGGGACAGGGAAAATCTTATGAACACTGAAGCTTTCTTT.

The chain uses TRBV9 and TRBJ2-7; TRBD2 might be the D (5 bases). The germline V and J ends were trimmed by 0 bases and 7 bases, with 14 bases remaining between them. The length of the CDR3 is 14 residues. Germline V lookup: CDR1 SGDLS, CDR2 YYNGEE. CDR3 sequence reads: CASSVEPGTGEQYF. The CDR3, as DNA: TGTGCCAGCAGCGTAGAGCCGGGAACGGGGGAGCAGTACTTC.

DNA for the CDR3: TGCGCCAGCAGCCAGTCCTCGGTGGTGGGGAACAATGAGCAGTTCTTC. Amino acid sequence: CASSQSSVVGNNEQFF. The chain uses TRBV4-3 and TRBJ2-1; no firm D call. Trimming took off 3 bases at V and 5 bases at J, with 17 bases between the two ends. In germline, CDR1 is LGHNA, CDR2 YSLEER. CDR3 length: 16 residues.

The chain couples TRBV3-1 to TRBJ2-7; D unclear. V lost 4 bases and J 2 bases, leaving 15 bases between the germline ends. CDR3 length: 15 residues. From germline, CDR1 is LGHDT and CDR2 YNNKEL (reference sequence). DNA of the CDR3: TGTGCCAGCAGCCTCAATCCGGGCCTCACCTACGAGCAGTACTTC. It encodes CASSLNPGLTYEQYF.

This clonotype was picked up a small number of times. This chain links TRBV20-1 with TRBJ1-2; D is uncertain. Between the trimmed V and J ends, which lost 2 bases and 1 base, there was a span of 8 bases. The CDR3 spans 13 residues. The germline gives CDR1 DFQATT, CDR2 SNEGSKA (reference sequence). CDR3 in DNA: TGCAGTGCTAGATATACGGTTAACTATGGCTACACCTTC. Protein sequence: CSARYTVNYGYTF.

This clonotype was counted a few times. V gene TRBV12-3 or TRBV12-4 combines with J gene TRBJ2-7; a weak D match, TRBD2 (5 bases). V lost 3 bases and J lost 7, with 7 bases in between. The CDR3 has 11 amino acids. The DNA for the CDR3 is TGTGCCAGCAGTTTTGAGGGAGAGCAGTACTTC. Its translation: CASSFEGEQYF.

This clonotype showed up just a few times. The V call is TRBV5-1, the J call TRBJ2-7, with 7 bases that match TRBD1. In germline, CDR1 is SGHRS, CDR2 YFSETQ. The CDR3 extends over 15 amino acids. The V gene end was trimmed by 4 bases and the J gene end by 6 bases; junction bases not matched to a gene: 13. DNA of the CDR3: TGCGCCAGCAGCCTGATTGGCAGGGGGTCCCCCGAGCAGTACTTC. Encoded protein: CASSLIGRGSPEQYF.

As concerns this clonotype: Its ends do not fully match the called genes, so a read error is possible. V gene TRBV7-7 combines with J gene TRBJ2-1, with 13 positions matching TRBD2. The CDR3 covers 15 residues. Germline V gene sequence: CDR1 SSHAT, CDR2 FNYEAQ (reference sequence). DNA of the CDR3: TGTGCTAGCAGCCACGCACTAGCGGGAGGGGAGGAGCAGTTCTTC. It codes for CASSHALAGGEEQFF.

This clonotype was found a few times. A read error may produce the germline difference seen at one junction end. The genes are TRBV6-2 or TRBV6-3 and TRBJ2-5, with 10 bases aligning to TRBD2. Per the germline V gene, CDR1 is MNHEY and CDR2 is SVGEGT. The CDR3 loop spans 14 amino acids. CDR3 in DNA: TGTGCCAGCAGTTCCCCGGGACTAGCGCCCGATAAAGTATTC. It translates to CASSSPGLAPDKVF.